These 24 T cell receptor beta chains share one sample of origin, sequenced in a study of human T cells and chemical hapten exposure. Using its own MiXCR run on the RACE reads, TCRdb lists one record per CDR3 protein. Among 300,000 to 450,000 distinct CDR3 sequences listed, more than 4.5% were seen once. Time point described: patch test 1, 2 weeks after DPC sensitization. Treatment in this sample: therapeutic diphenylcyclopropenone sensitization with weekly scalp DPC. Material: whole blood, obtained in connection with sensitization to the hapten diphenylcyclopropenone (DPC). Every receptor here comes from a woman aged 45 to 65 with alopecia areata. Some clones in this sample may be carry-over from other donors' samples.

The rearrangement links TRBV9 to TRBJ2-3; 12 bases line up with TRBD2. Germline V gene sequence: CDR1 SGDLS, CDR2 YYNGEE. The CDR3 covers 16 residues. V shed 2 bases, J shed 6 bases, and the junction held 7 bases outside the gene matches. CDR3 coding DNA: TGTGCCAGCAGCGTCGGGACTAGCGGGCTTCGGGATACGCAGTATTTT. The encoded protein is CASSVGTSGLRDTQYF.

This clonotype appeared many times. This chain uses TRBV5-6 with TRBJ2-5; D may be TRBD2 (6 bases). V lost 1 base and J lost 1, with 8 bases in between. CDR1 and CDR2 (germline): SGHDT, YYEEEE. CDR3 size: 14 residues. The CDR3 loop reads CASSLWRGQETQYF. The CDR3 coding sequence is TGTGCCAGCAGCTTGTGGCGGGGCCAAGAGACCCAGTACTTC.

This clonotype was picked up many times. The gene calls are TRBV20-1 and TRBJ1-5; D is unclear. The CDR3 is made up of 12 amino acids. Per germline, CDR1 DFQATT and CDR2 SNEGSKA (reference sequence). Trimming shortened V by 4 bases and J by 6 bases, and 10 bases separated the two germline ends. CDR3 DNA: TGCAGTGCTAAGACGGGCGGTCAGCCCCAGCATTTT. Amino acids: CSAKTGGQPQHF.

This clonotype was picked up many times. CDR3 region: CASSGGTEDTQYF. CDR3 sequence (DNA): TGTGCCAGCAGCGGGGGGACGGAAGATACGCAGTATTTT. This chain links TRBV9 with TRBJ2-3; D possibly matches TRBD1 or TRBD2 (5 bases each). V was clipped by 3 bases and J by 5 bases, with 10 bases between them. The germline gives CDR1 SGDLS, CDR2 YYNGEE. The CDR3 contains 13 residues.

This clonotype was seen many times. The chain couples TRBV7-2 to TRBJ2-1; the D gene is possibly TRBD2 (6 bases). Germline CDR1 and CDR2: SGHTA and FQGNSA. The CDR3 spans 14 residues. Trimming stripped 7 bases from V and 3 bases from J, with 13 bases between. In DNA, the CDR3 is TGTGCCAGCATCCTCGCGCGGGACTACAATGAGCAGTTCTTC. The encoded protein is CASILARDYNEQFF. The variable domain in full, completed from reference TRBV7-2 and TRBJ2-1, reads GAGVSQSPSNKVTEKGKDVELRCDPISGHTALYWYRQSLGQGLEFLIYFQGNSAPDKSGLPSDRFSAERTGGSVSTLTIQRTQQEDSAVYLCASILARDYNEQFFGPGTRLTVL.

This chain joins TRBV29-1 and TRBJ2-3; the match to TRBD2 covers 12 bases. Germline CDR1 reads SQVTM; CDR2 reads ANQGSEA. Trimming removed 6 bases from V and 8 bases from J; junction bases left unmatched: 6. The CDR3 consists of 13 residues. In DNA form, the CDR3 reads TGCAGCGTACTACTAGCGGGGGGAGGTACGCAGTATTTT. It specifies CSVLLAGGGTQYF.

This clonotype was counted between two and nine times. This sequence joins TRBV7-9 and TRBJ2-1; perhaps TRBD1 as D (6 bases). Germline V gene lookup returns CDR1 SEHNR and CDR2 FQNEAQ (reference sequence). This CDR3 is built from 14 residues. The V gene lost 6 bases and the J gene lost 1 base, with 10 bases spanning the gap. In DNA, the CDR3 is TGTGCCAGCAGTAAACAGGGTTCCTACAATGAGCAGTTCTTC. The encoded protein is CASSKQGSYNEQFF.

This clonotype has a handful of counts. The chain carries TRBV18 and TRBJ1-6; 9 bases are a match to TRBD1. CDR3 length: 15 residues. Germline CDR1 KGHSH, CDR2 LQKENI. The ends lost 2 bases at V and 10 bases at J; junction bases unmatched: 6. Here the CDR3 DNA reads TGTGCCAGCTCACCATTGGGACAGGGTAACTCACCCCTCCACTTT. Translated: CASSPLGQGNSPLHF.

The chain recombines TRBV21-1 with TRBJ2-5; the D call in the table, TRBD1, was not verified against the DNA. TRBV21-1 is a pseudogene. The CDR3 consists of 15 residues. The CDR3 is CASMEAQVEGETQYF. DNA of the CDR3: TGTGCCAGTATGGAGGCACAGGTCGAGGGGGAGACCCAGTACTTC.

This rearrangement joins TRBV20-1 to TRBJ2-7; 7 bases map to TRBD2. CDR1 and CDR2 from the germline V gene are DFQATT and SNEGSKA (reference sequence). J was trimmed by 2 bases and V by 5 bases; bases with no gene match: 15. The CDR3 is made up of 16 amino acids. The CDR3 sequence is CSAGPSLPGGTYEQYF. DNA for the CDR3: TGCAGTGCTGGGCCTTCTCTACCGGGAGGTACCTACGAGCAGTACTTC.

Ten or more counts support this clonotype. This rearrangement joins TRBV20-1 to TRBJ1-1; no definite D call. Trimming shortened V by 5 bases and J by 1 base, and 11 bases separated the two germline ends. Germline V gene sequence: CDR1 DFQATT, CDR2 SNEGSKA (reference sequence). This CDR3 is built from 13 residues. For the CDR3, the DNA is TGCAGTGCTTCCCCAGTAGGGAACACTGAAGCTTTCTTT. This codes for CSASPVGNTEAFF.

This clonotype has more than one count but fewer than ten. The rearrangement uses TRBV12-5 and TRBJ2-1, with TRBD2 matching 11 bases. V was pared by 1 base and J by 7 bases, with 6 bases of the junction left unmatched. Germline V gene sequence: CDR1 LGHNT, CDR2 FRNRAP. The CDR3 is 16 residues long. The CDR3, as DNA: TGTGCTAGTGGTTTGGGTAGCGGGGGGGCTTATAATGAGCAGTTCTTC. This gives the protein CASGLGSGGAYNEQFF.

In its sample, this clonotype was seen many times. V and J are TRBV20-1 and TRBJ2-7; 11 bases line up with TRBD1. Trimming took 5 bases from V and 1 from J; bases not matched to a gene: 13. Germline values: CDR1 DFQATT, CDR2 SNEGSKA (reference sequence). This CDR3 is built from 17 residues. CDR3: CSASDRGLREGSYEQYF. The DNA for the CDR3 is TGCAGTGCTTCGGACAGGGGGCTGCGGGAGGGGTCCTACGAGCAGTACTTC.

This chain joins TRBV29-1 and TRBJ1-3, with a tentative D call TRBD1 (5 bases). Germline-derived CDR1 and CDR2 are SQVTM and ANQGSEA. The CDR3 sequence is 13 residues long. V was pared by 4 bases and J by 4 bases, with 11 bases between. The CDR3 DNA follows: TGCAGCGTTGGTACAGGCGACGGAAACACCATATATTTT. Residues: CSVGTGDGNTIYF.

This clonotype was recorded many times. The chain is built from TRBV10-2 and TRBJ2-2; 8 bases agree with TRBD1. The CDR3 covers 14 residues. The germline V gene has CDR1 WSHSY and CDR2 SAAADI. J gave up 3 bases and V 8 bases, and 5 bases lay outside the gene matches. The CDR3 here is CASVDRGHTGELFF. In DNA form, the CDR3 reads TGCGCCAGCGTCGACAGGGGCCACACCGGGGAGCTGTTTTTT.

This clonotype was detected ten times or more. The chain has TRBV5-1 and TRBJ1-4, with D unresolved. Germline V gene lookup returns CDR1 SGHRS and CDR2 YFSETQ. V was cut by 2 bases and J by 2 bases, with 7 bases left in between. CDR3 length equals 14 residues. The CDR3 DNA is TGCGCCAGCAGCTTTATGGCGACTAATGAAAAACTGTTTTTT. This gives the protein CASSFMATNEKLFF.

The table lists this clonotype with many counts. Written as DNA, the CDR3 is TGTGCCAGCAGCCAGGTCAGGACAGGGGCGATACCTATAGATACCTACGAGCAGTACTTC. Protein: CASSQVRTGAIPIDTYEQYF. The chain couples TRBV14 to TRBJ2-7; TRBD1 agrees at 9 bases. J gave up 2 bases and V 3 bases, and 20 bases lay outside the gene matches. This CDR3 has 20 amino acids. Germline V lookup: CDR1 SGHDN, CDR2 FVKESK.

The CDR3 DNA sequence: TGCGCCAGCAGCCGGACTAGCGACTACAATGAGCAGTTCTTC. Translation gives CASSRTSDYNEQFF. The chain has TRBV4-1 and TRBJ2-1, with 9 nucleotides matching TRBD2. The CDR3 runs 14 residues. V shed 4 bases, J shed 3 bases, and the junction held 1 base outside the gene matches. In germline, CDR1 is MGHRA, CDR2 YSYEKL.

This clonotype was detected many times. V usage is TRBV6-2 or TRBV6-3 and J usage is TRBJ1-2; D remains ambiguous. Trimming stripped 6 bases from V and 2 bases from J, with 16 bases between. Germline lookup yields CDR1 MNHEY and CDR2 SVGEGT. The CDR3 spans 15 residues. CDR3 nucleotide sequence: TGTGCCAGCAGCTTGGTCGGGCAGGAGAACTATGGCTACACCTTC. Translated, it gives CASSLVGQENYGYTF.

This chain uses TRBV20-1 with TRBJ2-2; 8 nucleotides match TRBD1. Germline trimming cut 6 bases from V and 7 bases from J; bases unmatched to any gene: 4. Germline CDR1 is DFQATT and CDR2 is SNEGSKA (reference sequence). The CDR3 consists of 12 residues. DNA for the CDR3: TGCAGTGCGAATACAGGGGGCGGGGAGCTGTTTTTT. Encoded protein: CSANTGGGELFF.

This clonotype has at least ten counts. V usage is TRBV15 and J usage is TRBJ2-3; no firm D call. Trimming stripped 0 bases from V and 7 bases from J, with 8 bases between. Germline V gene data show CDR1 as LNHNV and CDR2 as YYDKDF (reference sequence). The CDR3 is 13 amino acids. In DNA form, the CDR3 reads TGTGCCACCAGCAGAGATTACCTTAATACGCAGTATTTT. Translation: CATSRDYLNTQYF.

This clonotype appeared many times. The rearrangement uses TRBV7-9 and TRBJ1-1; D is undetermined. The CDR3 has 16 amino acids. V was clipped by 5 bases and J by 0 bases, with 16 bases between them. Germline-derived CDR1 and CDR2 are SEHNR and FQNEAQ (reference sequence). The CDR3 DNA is TGTGCCAGCAGCCCCCGGATCGGTCAGGTGAACACTGAAGCTTTCTTT. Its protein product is CASSPRIGQVNTEAFF.

In nucleotides, the CDR3 is TGTGCCACCAGCCGCACTAGCGGGGGTTTCTCCTACAATGAGCAGTTCTTC. This sequence encodes CATSRTSGGFSYNEQFF. The chain recombines TRBV24-1 with TRBJ2-1, with 11 bases that match TRBD2. The CDR3 loop spans 17 amino acids. Trimming at V came to 7 bases and at J to 0 bases, leaving 7 bases not matched to a gene. The germline V gene has CDR1 KGHDR and CDR2 SFDVKD.

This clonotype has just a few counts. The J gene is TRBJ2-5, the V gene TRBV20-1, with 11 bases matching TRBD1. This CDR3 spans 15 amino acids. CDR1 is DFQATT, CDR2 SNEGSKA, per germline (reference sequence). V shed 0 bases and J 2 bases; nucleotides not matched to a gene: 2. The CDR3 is CSARDGQGAQETQYF. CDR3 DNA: TGCAGTGCTAGAGACGGACAGGGGGCTCAAGAGACCCAGTACTTC.